The 3 T cell receptor beta chains below were found in one sample sequenced in a study of blood T cells in healthy people across ages. With a J-beta primer mix and a sample-barcoded 5' primer, a second PCR ran about 7 to 12 cycles. TCRdb re-called the 5' RACE reads with MiXCR, one entry per CDR3 protein. The sample includes approximately 800,000 distinct CDR3 sequences, approximately 25% of them seen just once. The data were also submitted as part of a second study, on T cells of mothers and their children.

The sample taken for sequencing was blood. The receptors derive from a boy aged 5-17 years in good health.

The chain is built from TRBV6-6 and TRBJ2-1, with a tentative D call TRBD2 (6 bases). CDR3 length: 15 residues. Trimming removed 2 bases at V and 7 bases at J, with 15 bases between. The germline CDR1 and CDR2 sequences are MNHNY and SVGAGI (reference sequence). The CDR3 DNA reads as TGTGCCAGCAGTTACGACCGACCCGGGGGAAATGAGCAGTTCTTC. It specifies CASSYDRPGGNEQFF.

A few counts support this clonotype. Written as DNA, the CDR3 is TGCGCCAGCAGCCAAGATGGGGGGGCCAAAAACATTCAGTACTTC. This translates into CASSQDGGAKNIQYF. The chain links TRBV4-3 to TRBJ2-4; D might be TRBD2 (6 bases). The V gene's germline CDR1 is LGHNA and CDR2 YSLEER. With 0 bases removed from V and 1 base from J, the gap between germline ends came to 7 bases. This CDR3 has 15 residues.

The chain uses TRBV2 and TRBJ2-5, with 7 bases matching TRBD1. Near its end, the DNA agrees better with TRBJ2-7, so the J call may be wrong. The CDR3 runs to 13 residues. Per the germline V gene, CDR1 is SNHLY and CDR2 is FYNNEI. Written as DNA, the CDR3 is TGTGCCAGCAGCGGACAGGTAACCTACGAGCAGTACTTC. This translates into CASSGQVTYEQYF.